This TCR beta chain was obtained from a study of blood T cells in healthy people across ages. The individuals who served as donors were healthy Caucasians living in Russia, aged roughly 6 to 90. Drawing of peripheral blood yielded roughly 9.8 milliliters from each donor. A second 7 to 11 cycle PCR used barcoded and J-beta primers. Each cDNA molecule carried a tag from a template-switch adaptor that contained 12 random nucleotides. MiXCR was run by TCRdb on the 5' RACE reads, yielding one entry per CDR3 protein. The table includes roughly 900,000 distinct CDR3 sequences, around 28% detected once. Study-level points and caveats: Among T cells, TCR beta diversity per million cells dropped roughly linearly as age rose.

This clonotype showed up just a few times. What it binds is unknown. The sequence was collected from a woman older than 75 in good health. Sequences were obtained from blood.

The CDR3 protein is CASSQSISGANVLTF. The CDR3, as DNA: TGTGCCAGCAGCCAATCAATCTCGGGGGCCAACGTCCTGACTTTC. The gene calls are TRBV3-1 and TRBJ2-6, with D unclear. The CDR3 totals 15 residues. CDR1 LGHDT and CDR2 YNNKEL come from the germline V gene (reference sequence). Trimming removed 2 bases at V and 4 bases at J, with 9 bases between.